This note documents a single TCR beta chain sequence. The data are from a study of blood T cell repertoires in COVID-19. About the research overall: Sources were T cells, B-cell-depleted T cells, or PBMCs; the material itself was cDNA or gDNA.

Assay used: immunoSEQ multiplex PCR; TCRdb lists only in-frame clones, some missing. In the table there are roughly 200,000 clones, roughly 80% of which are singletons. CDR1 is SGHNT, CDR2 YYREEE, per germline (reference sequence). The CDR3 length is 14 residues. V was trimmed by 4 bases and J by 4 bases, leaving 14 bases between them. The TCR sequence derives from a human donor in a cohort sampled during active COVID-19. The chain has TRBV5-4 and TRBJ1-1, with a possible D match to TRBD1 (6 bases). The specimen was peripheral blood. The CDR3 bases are TGTGCCAGCAGCACCGACAGGTCCGGCACTGAAGCTTTCTTT. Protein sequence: CASSTDRSGTEAFF.